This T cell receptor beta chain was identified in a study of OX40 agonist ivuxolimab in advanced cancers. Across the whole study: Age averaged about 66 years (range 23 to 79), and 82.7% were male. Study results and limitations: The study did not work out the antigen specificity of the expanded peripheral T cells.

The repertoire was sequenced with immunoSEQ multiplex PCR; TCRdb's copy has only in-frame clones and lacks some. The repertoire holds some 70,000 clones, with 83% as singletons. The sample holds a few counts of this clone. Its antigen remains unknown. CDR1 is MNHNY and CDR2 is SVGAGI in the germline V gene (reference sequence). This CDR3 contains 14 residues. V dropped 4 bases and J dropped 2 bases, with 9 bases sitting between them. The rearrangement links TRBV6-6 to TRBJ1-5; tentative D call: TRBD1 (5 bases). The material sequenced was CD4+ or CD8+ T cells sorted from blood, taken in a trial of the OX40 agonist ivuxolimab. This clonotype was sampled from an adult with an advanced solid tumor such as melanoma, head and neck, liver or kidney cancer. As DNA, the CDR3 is TGTGCCAGCAGTTCCGAAGGGGGCAATCAGCCCCAGCATTTT. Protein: CASSSEGGNQPQHF.